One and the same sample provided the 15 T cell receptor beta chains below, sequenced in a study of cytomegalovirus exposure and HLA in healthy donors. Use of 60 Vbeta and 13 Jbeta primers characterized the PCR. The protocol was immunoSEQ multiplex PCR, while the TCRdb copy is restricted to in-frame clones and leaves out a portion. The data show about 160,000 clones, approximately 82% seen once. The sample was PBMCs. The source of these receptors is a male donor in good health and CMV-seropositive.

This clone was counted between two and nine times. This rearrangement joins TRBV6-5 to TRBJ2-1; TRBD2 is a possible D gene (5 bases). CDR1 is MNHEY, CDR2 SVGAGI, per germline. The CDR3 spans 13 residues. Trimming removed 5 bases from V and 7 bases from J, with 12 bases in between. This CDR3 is CASSEQPGNEQFF. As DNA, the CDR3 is TGTGCCAGCAGTGAGCAGCCGGGGAATGAGCAGTTCTTC.

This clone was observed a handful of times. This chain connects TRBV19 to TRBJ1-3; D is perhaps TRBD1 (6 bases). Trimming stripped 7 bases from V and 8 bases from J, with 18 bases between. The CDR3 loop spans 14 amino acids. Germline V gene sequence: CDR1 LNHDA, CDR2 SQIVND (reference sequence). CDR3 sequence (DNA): TGTGCCAGTATGACGGCAGGGGAAGGGCACACCATATATTTT. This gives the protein CASMTAGEGHTIYF.

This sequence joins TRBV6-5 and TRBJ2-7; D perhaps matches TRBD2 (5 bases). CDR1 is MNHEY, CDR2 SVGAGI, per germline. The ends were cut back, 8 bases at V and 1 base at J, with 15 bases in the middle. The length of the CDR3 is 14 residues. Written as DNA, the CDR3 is TGTGCCAGCCTTGAGAGGGCAAGATCCTACGAGCAGTACTTC. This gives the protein CASLERARSYEQYF.

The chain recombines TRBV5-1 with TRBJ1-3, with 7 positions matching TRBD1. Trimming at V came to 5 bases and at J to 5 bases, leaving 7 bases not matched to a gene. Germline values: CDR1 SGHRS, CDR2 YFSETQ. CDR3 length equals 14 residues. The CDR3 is CASRDGDSRNTIYF. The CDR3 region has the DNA TGCGCCAGCAGGGATGGGGACAGCCGAAACACCATATATTTT.

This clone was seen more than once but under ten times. The CDR3 here is CASSLVNGLHGYTF. CDR3 DNA: TGTGCCAGCAGCTTAGTCAACGGACTACATGGCTACACCTTC. J is TRBJ1-2 and V is TRBV7-2; D gene uncertain. Germline V lookup: CDR1 SGHTA, CDR2 FQGNSA. Trimming cost V 1 base and J 6 bases, with 12 bases left between them. This CDR3 contains 14 residues.

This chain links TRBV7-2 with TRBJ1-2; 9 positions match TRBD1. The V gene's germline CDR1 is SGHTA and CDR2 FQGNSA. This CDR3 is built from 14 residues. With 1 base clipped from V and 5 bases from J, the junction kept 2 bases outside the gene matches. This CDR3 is CASSLETGGYGYTF. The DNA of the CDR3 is TGTGCCAGCAGCTTAGAGACAGGGGGTTATGGCTACACCTTC.

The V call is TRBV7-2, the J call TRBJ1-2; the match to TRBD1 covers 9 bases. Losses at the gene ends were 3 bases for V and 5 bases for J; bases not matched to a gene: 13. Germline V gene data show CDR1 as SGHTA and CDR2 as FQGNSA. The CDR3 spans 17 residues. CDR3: CASSFVTGGLQLYGYTF. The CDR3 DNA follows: TGTGCCAGCAGCTTTGTAACAGGGGGCCTTCAACTGTATGGCTACACCTTC.

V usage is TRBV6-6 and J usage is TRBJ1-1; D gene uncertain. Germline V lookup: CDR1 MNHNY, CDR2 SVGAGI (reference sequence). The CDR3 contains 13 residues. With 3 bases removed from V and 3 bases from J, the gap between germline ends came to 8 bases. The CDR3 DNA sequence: TGTGCCAGCAGTTATACCCGAGACACTGAAGCTTTCTTT. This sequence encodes CASSYTRDTEAFF.

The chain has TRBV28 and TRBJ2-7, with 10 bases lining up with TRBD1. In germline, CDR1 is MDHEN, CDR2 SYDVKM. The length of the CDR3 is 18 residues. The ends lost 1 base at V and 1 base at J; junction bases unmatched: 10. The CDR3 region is CASSLSMFGTGVSYEQYF. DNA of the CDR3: TGTGCCAGCAGTTTATCTATGTTCGGGACAGGGGTTTCCTACGAGCAGTACTTC.

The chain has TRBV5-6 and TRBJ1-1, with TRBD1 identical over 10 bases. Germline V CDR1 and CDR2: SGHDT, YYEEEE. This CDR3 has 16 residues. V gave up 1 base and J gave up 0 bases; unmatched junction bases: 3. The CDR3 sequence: CASSLLGQGVNTEAFF. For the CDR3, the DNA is TGTGCCAGCAGCTTGCTAGGACAGGGGGTGAACACTGAAGCTTTCTTT. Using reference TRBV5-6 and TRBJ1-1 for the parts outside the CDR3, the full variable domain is DAGVTQSPTHLIKTRGQQVTLRCSPKSGHDTVSWYQQALGQGPQFIFQYYEEEERQRGNFPDRFSGHQFPNYSSELNVNALLLGDSALYLCASSLLGQGVNTEAFFGQGTRLTVV.

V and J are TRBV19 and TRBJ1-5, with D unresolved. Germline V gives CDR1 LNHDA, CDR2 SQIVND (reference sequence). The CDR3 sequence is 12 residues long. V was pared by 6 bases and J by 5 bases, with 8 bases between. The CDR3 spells CASSPLDQPQHF. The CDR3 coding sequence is TGTGCCAGTAGCCCTCTCGATCAGCCCCAGCATTTT.

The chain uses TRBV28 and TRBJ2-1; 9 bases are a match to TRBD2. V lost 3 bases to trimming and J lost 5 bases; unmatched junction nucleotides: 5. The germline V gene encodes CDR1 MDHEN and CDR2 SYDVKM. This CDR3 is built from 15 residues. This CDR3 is CASSFLAGTNNEQFF. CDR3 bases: TGTGCCAGCAGTTTCCTAGCGGGGACCAACAATGAGCAGTTCTTC.

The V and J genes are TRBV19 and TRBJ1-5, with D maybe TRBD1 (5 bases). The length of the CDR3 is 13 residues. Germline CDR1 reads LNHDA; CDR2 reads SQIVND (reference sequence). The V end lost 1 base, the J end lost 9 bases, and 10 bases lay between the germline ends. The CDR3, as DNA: TGTGCCAGTAGTATAGCGACAGATGGGCCCCAGCATTTT. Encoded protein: CASSIATDGPQHF.

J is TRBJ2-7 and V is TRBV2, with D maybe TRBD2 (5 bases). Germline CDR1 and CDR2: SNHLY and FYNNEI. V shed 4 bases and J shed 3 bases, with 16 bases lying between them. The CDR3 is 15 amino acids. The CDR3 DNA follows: TGTGCCAGCAGTGCCGAAGGGCTAGCTAACTACGAGCAGTACTTC. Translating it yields CASSAEGLANYEQYF.

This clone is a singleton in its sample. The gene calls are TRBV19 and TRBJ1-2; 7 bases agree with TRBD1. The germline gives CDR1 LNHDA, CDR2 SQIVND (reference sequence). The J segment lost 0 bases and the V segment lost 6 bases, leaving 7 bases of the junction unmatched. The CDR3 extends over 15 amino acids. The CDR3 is CASRNDRATNYGYTF. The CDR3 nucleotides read TGTGCCAGTAGAAACGACAGGGCCACTAACTATGGCTACACCTTC.